The rows below give T cell receptor beta chains drawn from one sample of a study of blood T cell repertoires in COVID-19. Generated by immunoSEQ multiplex PCR, the TCRdb table keeps only in-frame clones and is missing some. The sample carries 250,000 to 400,000 clones, roughly 90% recorded once. Material for sequencing was peripheral blood. Every receptor here comes from a woman aged 30 to 39 with COVID-19, enrolled during active disease. Each CDR3 is given with its conserved first and last residue. D genes are given only for firm matches. Clone size appears in some rows only: once, few, many, or a class for an expanded clone.

>TRBJ2-1|.|TRBV28|.
CASSLYRGKRLRNEQFF
TGTGCCAGCAGTTTATACCGCGGTAAACGGTTAAGGAATGAGCAGTTCTTC
>TRBJ2-3|.|TRBV9|.
CASSVGGEDRTDTQYF
TGTGCCAGCAGCGTAGGGGGAGAGGACCGCACAGATACGCAGTATTTT
>TRBJ2-1|TRBD2|TRBV14|.
CASSRRQGSGIYNEQFF
TGTGCCAGCAGCCGACGGCAGGGTAGCGGGATCTACAATGAGCAGTTCTTC
>TRBJ1-1|.|TRBV15|.
CATSRDQGRMNTEAFF
TGTGCCACCAGCAGAGATCAAGGGAGAATGAACACTGAAGCTTTCTTT
>TRBJ2-1|TRBD2|TRBV5-4|.
CASSNMGGSNEQFF
TGTGCCAGCAGCAACATGGGGGGGTCGAATGAGCAGTTCTTC
>TRBJ1-2|.|TRBV19|.
CASSIRDSNYGYTF
TGTGCCAGTAGTATTAGAGACAGCAACTATGGCTACACCTTC
>TRBJ2-3|TRBD2|TRBV5-4|.
CASSYPGLAGIRTDTQYF
TGTGCCAGCAGCTATCCGGGACTAGCGGGAATCCGCACAGATACGCAGTATTTT
>TRBJ2-7|.|TRBV27|.
CASSLSQGSSYEQYF
TGTGCCAGCAGTTTATCGCAGGGGTCCTCCTACGAGCAGTACTTC
>TRBJ2-7|.|TRBV6-5|.
CASSQPSVSYEQYF
TGTGCCAGCAGTCAACCTAGCGTCTCCTACGAGCAGTACTTC
>TRBJ2-1|.|TRBV6-5|once
CASSRTPYNEQFF
TGTGCCAGCAGTCGAACTCCGTACAATGAGCAGTTCTTC
>TRBJ2-7|.|TRBV2|.
CARQGGFNSYEQYF
TGTGCCAGGCAGGGCGGATTCAACTCCTACGAGCAGTACTTC
>TRBJ1-2|.|TRBV5-1|.
CASSLEQGDYGYTF
TGCGCCAGCAGCTTGGAACAGGGCGACTATGGCTACACCTTC
>TRBJ1-2|TRBD1|TRBV5-1|.
CASSLEGQGGGYTF
TGCGCCAGCAGCTTGGAGGGACAGGGTGGGGGCTACACCTTC
>TRBJ2-7|.|TRBV7-3|.
CASSPSSVSYEQYF
TGTGCCAGCAGCCCTTCCTCCGTGTCCTACGAGCAGTACTTC
>TRBJ2-7|TRBD2|TRBV13|.
CASSLGTSGATYEQYF
TGTGCCAGCAGCCTAGGGACTAGCGGGGCAACCTACGAGCAGTACTTC
>TRBJ2-1|TRBD2|TRBV3-1/TRBV3-2|.
CASSQDAGGYNEQFF
TGTGCCAGCAGCCAAGATGCGGGAGGATACAATGAGCAGTTCTTC
>TRBJ1-3|.|TRBV6-5|.
CASTQSGSGNTIYF
TGTGCCAGCACCCAATCCGGGAGTGGAAACACCATATATTTT
>TRBJ2-2|TRBD1|TRBV27|.
CASSQWGDRGYFGELFF
TGTGCCAGCAGCCAATGGGGGGACAGGGGGTACTTCGGGGAGCTGTTTTTT
>TRBJ2-7|.|TRBV28|.
CASSSGITSYEQYF
TGTGCCAGCAGTTCAGGTATCACTTCCTACGAGCAGTACTTC
>TRBJ2-3|.|TRBV11-2|many
CASSLEQGSQDTQYF
TGTGCCAGCAGCTTAGAGCAGGGTTCTCAAGATACGCAGTATTTT
>TRBJ1-6|.|TRBV30|.
CACHEGSNSPLHF
TGTGCCTGCCACGAGGGATCTAATTCACCCCTCCACTTT
>TRBJ1-1|TRBD1|TRBV6-5|.
CASSTGDRGAFF
TGTGCCAGCAGTACGGGGGACAGGGGAGCTTTCTTT
>TRBJ1-4|TRBD1|TRBV30|.
CAWRSDRGRGEKLFF
TGTGCCTGGAGATCTGACAGGGGGCGCGGGGAAAAACTGTTTTTT
>TRBJ2-3|.|TRBV6-5|.
CASSYRETDTQYF
TGTGCCAGCAGTTACAGGGAGACAGATACGCAGTATTTT
>TRBJ2-3|TRBD2|TRBV5-8|.
CASSSGTITTDTQYF
TGTGCCAGCAGCTCCGGGACTATTACCACAGATACGCAGTATTTT
>TRBJ2-3|.|TRBV21-1|.
CASSKDDSRGTDTQYF
TGTGCCAGCAGCAAAGACGATAGCAGAGGCACAGATACGCAGTATTTT
>TRBJ1-6|TRBD1|TRBV10-3|.
CAISDRDRDDSPLHF
TGTGCCATCAGTGACCGGGACAGGGATGATTCACCCCTCCACTTT
>TRBJ2-7|.|TRBV7-9|.
CASSPGTYLAYEQYF
TGTGCCAGCAGCCCTGGGACTTACCTTGCCTACGAGCAGTACTTC
>TRBJ1-4|.|TRBV4-1|.
CASSRQTGATNEKLFF
TGCGCCAGCAGCCGTCAGACAGGTGCAACTAATGAAAAACTGTTTTTT
>TRBJ2-3|.|TRBV6-5|.
CASSYVRASDTQYF
TGTGCCAGCAGTTATGTCAGGGCATCGGATACGCAGTATTTT
>TRBJ1-4|TRBD1|TRBV29-1|.
CSVVRGTGDEKLFF
TGCAGCGTTGTTCGTGGGACAGGGGATGAAAAACTGTTTTTT
>TRBJ2-4|TRBD2|TRBV19|.
CASSIGSGRAGGIQYF
TGTGCCAGTAGTATAGGGAGCGGGAGGGCCGGGGGCATTCAGTACTTC
>TRBJ1-2|TRBD1|TRBV2|.
CASSVGSGGNYGYTF
TGTGCCAGCAGTGTAGGGTCAGGGGGTAACTATGGCTACACCTTC
>TRBJ2-3|TRBD1|TRBV11-2|.
CASSSGTGWTDTQYF
TGTGCCAGCAGCTCAGGGACAGGTTGGACAGATACGCAGTATTTT
>TRBJ1-3|TRBD1|TRBV5-6|few
CASSLAGTAGNTIYF
TGTGCCAGCAGCTTGGCCGGGACAGCGGGAAACACCATATATTTT
>TRBJ1-3|.|TRBV18|.
CASSPRGDSGNTIYF
TGTGCCAGCTCACCACGGGGGGACTCTGGAAACACCATATATTTT
>TRBJ1-2|TRBD1|TRBV9|.
CASSVVPDRAGYTF
TGTGCCAGCAGCGTAGTGCCGGACAGGGCTGGCTACACCTTC